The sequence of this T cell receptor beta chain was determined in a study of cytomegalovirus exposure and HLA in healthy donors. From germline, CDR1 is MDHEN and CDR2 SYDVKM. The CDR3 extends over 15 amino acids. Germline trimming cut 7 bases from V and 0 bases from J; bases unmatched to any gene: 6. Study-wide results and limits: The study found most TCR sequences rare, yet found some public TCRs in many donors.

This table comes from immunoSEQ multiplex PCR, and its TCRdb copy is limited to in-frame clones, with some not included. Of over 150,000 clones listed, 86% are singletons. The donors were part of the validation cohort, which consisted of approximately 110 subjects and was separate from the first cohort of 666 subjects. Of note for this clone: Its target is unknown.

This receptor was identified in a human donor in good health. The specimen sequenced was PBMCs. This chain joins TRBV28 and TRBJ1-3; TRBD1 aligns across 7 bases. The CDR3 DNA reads TGTGCCAGCACCCCTGACAGGGTCTCTGGAAACACCATATATTTT. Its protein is CASTPDRVSGNTIYF.